The rows below give T cell receptor beta chains drawn from one sample of a study of T cells in Graves' hyperthyroidism and ophthalmopathy. TCRdb re-called the multiplex PCR reads with MiXCR, one entry per CDR3 protein. The table has hundreds of thousands of distinct CDR3 sequences, roughly 15% seen once. The specimen was blood. The receptors were gathered from a man between 18 and 29 years old with Graves' ophthalmopathy. Each CDR3 is given with its conserved first and last residue. D genes are given only for firm matches. The size field is filled for only some rows; it gives once, few, many or a size class.

abundance	v_gene	d_gene	j_gene	CDR3nt	CDR3aa
-	TRBV5-1	TRBD1	TRBJ1-6	TGCGCCAGCAGCCGACAAGGGACAGGGGATAATTCACCCCTCCACTTT	CASSRQGTGDNSPLHF
-	TRBV6-1	-	TRBJ2-5	TGTGCCAGCAGTCAGGCGGGTACGGCCTGGGGAGTCCAGTACTTC	CASSQAGTAWGVQYF
many	TRBV7-2	-	TRBJ2-1	TGTGCCAGCAGCTTACTTTCGGGGGTACCCAATGAGCAGTTCTTC	CASSLLSGVPNEQFF
many	TRBV7-2	-	TRBJ2-5	TGTGCCAGCAGCTTGGGGATGGAAGAGACCCAGTACTTC	CASSLGMEETQYF
-	TRBV27	TRBD1	TRBJ1-6	TGTGCCAGCAGTTTCGGGACAGGGCCTTCACCCCTCCACTTT	CASSFGTGPSPLHF
few	TRBV19	-	TRBJ2-1	TGTGCCAGTAGTGGGGGGGACAGTAAAGGTACAATGGAGCAGTTCTTC	CASSGGDSKGTMEQFF
few	TRBV19	TRBD1	TRBJ1-6	TGTGCCAGTAGTACCCGGACAGGGGCAATGGATTCACCCCTCCACTTT	CASSTRTGAMDSPLHF
few	TRBV9	-	TRBJ2-7	TGTGCCAGCAGCGTAGGGTCTAGCCCTCTCTACGAGCAGTACTTC	CASSVGSSPLYEQYF
-	TRBV19	TRBD2	TRBJ2-1	TGTGCCAGTAGTTTGGGACTAGGCCTCTACGAGCAGTTCTTC	CASSLGLGLYEQFF
many	TRBV30	-	TRBJ1-2	TGTGCCTGGACTCCCCGCTGGGACGGCTCTAACTATGGCTACACCTTC	CAWTPRWDGSNYGYTF
many	TRBV7-9	-	TRBJ2-3	TGTGCCAGCAGTCTCAGTGGGGGCGAGTTTTCAGATACGCAGTATTTT	CASSLSGGEFSDTQYF
few	TRBV7-8	-	TRBJ1-6	TGTGCCAGCAGCTTAGATTGGGGTACCTCACCCCTCCACTTT	CASSLDWGTSPLHF
few	TRBV18	-	TRBJ1-1	TGTGCCAGCTCACCACCGACGGGGTACACTGAAGCTTTCTTT	CASSPPTGYTEAFF
many	TRBV7-6	TRBD2	TRBJ2-5	TGTGCCAAGGGACTAGCGGGAGACTTCCGAGAGACCCAGTACTTC	CAKGLAGDFRETQYF
few	TRBV10-3	-	TRBJ1-2	TGTGCCATCACTCCACTCCCAGGAACTCCCCCTGGGGGCTACACCTTC	CAITPLPGTPPGGYTF
many	TRBV4-1	-	TRBJ1-4	TGCGCCAGCAGCCAGACCCGAGAAAAACTGTTTTTT	CASSQTREKLFF
many	TRBV7-6	TRBD2	TRBJ2-1	TGTGCCAGCAGCTTAGGAGTAGCGGGAGGGGTGTCCTACAATGAGCAGTTCTTC	CASSLGVAGGVSYNEQFF
many	TRBV4-1	-	TRBJ2-7	TGCGCCAGCAGCCAGAGGTTCGCCCTGGGTGGAGAGCAGTACTTC	CASSQRFALGGEQYF
many	TRBV24-1	TRBD1	TRBJ1-5	TGTGCCACCAGTGCCACTCCGGGACAGGGGATGAGCCAGCCCCAGCATTTT	CATSATPGQGMSQPQHF
many	TRBV20-1	TRBD2	TRBJ2-1	TGCAGTGCTCAAACCGGGACTAGCGGGGGGCCGTACAATGAGCAGTTCTTC	CSAQTGTSGGPYNEQFF
few	TRBV13	-	TRBJ2-7	TGTGCCAGCAGCCCCGCCGGGACACTCGAGCAGTACTTC	CASSPAGTLEQYF
many	TRBV29-1	TRBD2	TRBJ2-7	TGCAGCGTTGACCTTGGGACTAGCGGGAGATACGAGCAGTACTTC	CSVDLGTSGRYEQYF
many	TRBV12-3/TRBV12-4	TRBD1	TRBJ1-4	TGTGCCAGCAGTTTAGCGGGACAGGGACCCGAAAAACTGTTTTTT	CASSLAGQGPEKLFF
many	TRBV20-1	-	TRBJ2-3	TGCAGTGCTAGAGGCGGGAACACAGATACGCAGTATTTT	CSARGGNTDTQYF
many	TRBV19	TRBD1	TRBJ2-1	TGTGCCAGTAGTATAACTAAGGGGGCGGTATACAATGAGCAGTTCTTC	CASSITKGAVYNEQFF
many	TRBV4-1	-	TRBJ1-6	TGCGCCAGCAGCCAAGACTCGACAGGACGGAATTCACCCCTCCACTTT	CASSQDSTGRNSPLHF
many	TRBV14	-	TRBJ2-1	TGTGCCAGCAGCAAAACGAATAGATTTAATGAGCAGTTCTTC	CASSKTNRFNEQFF
once	TRBV11-2	-	TRBJ1-1	TGTGCCAGCAGCTTAGACGGCGTCGGGACTGAAGCTTTCTTT	CASSLDGVGTEAFF